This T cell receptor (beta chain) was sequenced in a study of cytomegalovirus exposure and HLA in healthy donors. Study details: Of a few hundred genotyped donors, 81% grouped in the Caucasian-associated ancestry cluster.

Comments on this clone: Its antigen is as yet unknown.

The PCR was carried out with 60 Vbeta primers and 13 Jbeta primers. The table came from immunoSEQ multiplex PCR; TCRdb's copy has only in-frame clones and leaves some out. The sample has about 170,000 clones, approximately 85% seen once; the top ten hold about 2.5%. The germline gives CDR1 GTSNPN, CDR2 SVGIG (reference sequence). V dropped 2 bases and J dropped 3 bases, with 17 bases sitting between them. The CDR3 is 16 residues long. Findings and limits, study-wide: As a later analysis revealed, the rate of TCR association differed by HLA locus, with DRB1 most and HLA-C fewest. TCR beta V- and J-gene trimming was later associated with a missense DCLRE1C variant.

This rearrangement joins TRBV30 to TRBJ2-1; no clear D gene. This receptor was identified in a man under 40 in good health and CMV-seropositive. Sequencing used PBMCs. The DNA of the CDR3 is TGTGCCTGGAGTTACATCGAGGAGTTTGGCTACAATGAGCAGTTCTTC. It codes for CAWSYIEEFGYNEQFF.